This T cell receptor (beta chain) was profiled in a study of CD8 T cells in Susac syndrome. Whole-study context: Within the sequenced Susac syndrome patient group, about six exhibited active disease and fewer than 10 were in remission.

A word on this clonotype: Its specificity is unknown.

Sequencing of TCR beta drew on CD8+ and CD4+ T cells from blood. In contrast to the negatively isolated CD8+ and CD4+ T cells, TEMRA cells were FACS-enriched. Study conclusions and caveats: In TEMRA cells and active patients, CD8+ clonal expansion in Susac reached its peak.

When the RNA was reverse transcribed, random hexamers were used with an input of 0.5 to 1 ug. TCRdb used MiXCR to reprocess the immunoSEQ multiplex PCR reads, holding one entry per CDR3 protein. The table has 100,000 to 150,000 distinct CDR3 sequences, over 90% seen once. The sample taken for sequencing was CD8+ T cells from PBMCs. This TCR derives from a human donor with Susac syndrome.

The CDR3 nucleotides are TGTGCCAGTAGTATGGATACTAGCGGTGCGCAGGAGACCCAGTACTTC. This codes for CASSMDTSGAQETQYF. The chain uses TRBV19 and TRBJ2-5; 8 bases align to TRBD2. The germline gives CDR1 LNHDA, CDR2 SQIVND (reference sequence). With V trimmed by 3 bases and J by 5 bases, 11 bases remained unmatched. This CDR3 has 16 amino acids.